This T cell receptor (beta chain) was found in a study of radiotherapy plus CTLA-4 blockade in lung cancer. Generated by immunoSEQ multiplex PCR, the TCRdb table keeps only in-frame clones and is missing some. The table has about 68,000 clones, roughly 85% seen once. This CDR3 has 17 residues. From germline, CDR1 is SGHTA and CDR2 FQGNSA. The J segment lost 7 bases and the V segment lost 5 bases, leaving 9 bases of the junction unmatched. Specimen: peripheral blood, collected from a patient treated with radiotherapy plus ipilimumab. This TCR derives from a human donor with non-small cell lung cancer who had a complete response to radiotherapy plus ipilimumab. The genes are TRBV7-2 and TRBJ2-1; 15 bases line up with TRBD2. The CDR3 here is CASSPPGLAGGANEQFF. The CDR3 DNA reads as TGTGCCAGCAGCCCCCCGGGACTAGCGGGAGGAGCGAATGAGCAGTTCTTC. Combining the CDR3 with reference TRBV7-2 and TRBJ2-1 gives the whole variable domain GAGVSQSPSNKVTEKGKDVELRCDPISGHTALYWYRQSLGQGLEFLIYFQGNSAPDKSGLPSDRFSAERTGGSVSTLTIQRTQQEDSAVYLCASSPPGLAGGANEQFFGPGTRLTVL.